Below are 22 T cell receptor beta chains sequenced from a single sample in a study of siplizumab effects on memory and regulatory T cells (dated by TCRdb to the late 2010s). The library was prepared using the immunoSEQ multiplex PCR assay. The source is immuneACCESS, and TCRdb retained only in-frame sequences with V and J called. Part of the clones is not carried over; for the studies checked, unresolved V genes explain less than half of this, and the remainder is unexplained. This sample has about 26,000 clones in its table, and roughly 82% of those were observed once. The top ten clonotypes cover 24% of the sample. Sequencing input: memory CD4+ T cells sorted from blood. This specimen's cell subset or site label, per the study, means: unstimulated CD4+ memory T cells. The receptors derive from a human donor in good health.

V is TRBV29-1 and J is TRBJ2-1; 8 nucleotides agree with TRBD2. The ends lost 6 bases at V and 6 bases at J; junction bases unmatched: 13. Germline V gives CDR1 SQVTM, CDR2 ANQGSEA. The CDR3 length is 15 residues. CDR3 residues: CSVGLTGGPGNEQFF. The CDR3 DNA sequence: TGCAGCGTGGGCCTGACGGGAGGGCCGGGCAATGAGCAGTTCTTC.

V usage is TRBV29-1 and J usage is TRBJ2-3; 12 bases are a match to TRBD2. The CDR3 has 16 residues. The junction had 8 bases not matched to a gene; V was cut back by 5 bases and J by 2 bases. The germline CDR1 and CDR2 sequences are SQVTM and ANQGSEA. As DNA, the CDR3 is TGCAGCGTTTCTGAGACTAGCGGGGGTTACACAGATACGCAGTATTTT. This translates into CSVSETSGGYTDTQYF.

The genes are TRBV28 and TRBJ1-2; D not certain. Germline V CDR1 and CDR2: MDHEN, SYDVKM. V lost 5 bases, J lost 4 bases, and 17 bases lay in between. CDR3 size: 15 residues. The CDR3 DNA follows: TGTGCCAGCAGTGGACCCGGTAGTGGCACCTATGGCTACACCTTC. It encodes CASSGPGSGTYGYTF.

This chain links TRBV6-6 with TRBJ1-1; weak D call: TRBD1 (5 bases). Trimming took 6 bases from V and 6 from J, leaving 14 bases between them. The CDR3 is made up of 13 amino acids. Germline V CDR1 and CDR2: MNHNY, SVGAGI (reference sequence). The CDR3 nucleotides read TGTGCCAGCAGCAAGCGGGACGGAGCTGAAGCTTTCTTT. The encoded protein is CASSKRDGAEAFF.

This clone occurred a few times. The chain is built from TRBV7-9 and TRBJ2-7, with a tentative D call TRBD2 (6 bases). Germline CDR1 reads SEHNR; CDR2 reads FQNEAQ (reference sequence). V lost 0 bases, J lost 5 bases, and 14 bases lay in between. The CDR3 sequence is 15 residues long. CDR3 bases: TGTGCCAGCAGCTTAGCGATAGGTAGCGGCCACGAGCAGTACTTC. Translated: CASSLAIGSGHEQYF.

J is TRBJ1-5 and V is TRBV6-1; 8 nucleotides line up with TRBD1. The CDR3 spans 14 residues. Germline V gene sequence: CDR1 MNHNS, CDR2 SASEGT. The ends lost 5 bases at V and 2 bases at J; junction bases unmatched: 2. DNA for the CDR3: TGTGCCAGCAGTCCGGACAGGGGCAATCAGCCCCAGCATTTT. Translating gives CASSPDRGNQPQHF.

In nucleotides, the CDR3 is TGTGCCTGGAGTCCCCCACCGACTGAAAAACTGTTTTTT. It is translated as CAWSPPPTEKLFF. This chain uses TRBV30 with TRBJ1-4; D gene unclear. The CDR3 is 13 amino acids. Germline V gene sequence: CDR1 GTSNPN, CDR2 SVGIG (reference sequence). Trimming removed 2 bases from V and 7 bases from J, with 11 bases in between. The whole variable domain, filled in from reference TRBV30 and TRBJ1-4, reads SQTIHQWPATLVQPVGSPLSLECTVEGTSNPNLYWYRQAAGRGLQLLFYSVGIGQISSEVPQNLSASRPQDRQFILSSKKLLLSDSGFYLCAWSPPPTEKLFFGSGTQLSVL.

V usage is TRBV6-6 and J usage is TRBJ2-7; TRBD2 is a possible D gene (5 bases). CDR1 and CDR2 from the germline V gene are MNHNY and SVGAGI (reference sequence). V was cut by 6 bases and J by 5 bases, with 11 bases left in between. The CDR3 loop spans 12 amino acids. The CDR3 DNA is TGTGCCAGCAGGGGAGACGGAAACGAGCAGTACTTC. Translation: CASRGDGNEQYF.

As for this clone: The identical CDR3 is also encoded by other nucleotide sequences in the sample. The rearrangement joins TRBV18 to TRBJ1-2, with D uncertain. V gave up 4 bases and J gave up 4 bases, with 10 bases separating them. The CDR3 totals 13 residues. Germline assignment: CDR1 KGHSH and CDR2 LQKENI. CDR3: CASSRDGLYGYTF. DNA for the CDR3: TGTGCCAGCTCACGAGACGGCCTCTATGGCTACACCTTC.

In this sample, this clone turned up a few times. The chain joins TRBV29-1 to TRBJ1-1; a weak D match, TRBD1 (5 bases). V was shortened by 1 base and J by 0 bases, with 9 bases between the two germline ends. The CDR3 is 14 amino acids. Germline loops: CDR1 SQVTM, CDR2 ANQGSEA. CDR3 in amino acids: CSVEAAGMNTEAFF. The CDR3, as DNA: TGCAGCGTTGAAGCGGCAGGGATGAACACTGAAGCTTTCTTT. The entire variable domain, with the rest obtained from reference TRBV29-1 and TRBJ1-1, is as follows: SAVISQKPSRDICQRGTSLTIQCQVDSQVTMMFWYRQQPGQSLTLIATANQGSEATYESGFVIDKFPISRPNLTFSTLTVSNMSPEDSSIYLCSVEAAGMNTEAFFGQGTRLTVV.

The chain is built from TRBV4-1 and TRBJ2-2, with D possibly being TRBD2 (6 bases). Trimming stripped 4 bases from V and 0 bases from J, with 9 bases between. Germline V gene sequence: CDR1 MGHRA, CDR2 YSYEKL. CDR3 size: 15 residues. CDR3 sequence: CASSRGDSNTGELFF. The CDR3, as DNA: TGCGCCAGCAGCCGCGGGGACTCGAACACCGGGGAGCTGTTTTTT.

The chain is built from TRBV25-1 and TRBJ2-3; TRBD1 matches 7 bases. The J segment lost 6 bases and the V segment lost 6 bases, leaving 3 bases of the junction unmatched. The germline gives CDR1 MGHDK, CDR2 SYGVNS. The CDR3 covers 12 residues. The DNA for the CDR3 is TGTGCCAGCAGGGACAGGCCCGATACGCAGTATTTT. Translated, it gives CASRDRPDTQYF.

The chain couples TRBV4-2 to TRBJ2-2, with 9 bases matching TRBD2. The V segment lost 1 base and the J segment 10 bases; nucleotides outside the gene matches: 7. Germline V gene lookup returns CDR1 LGHNA and CDR2 YNFKEQ. The CDR3 is 15 amino acids. CDR3 coding DNA: TGTGCCAGCAGCCAAGTCGGGGTAGCGGGAGTGGAGCTGTTTTTT. Its translation: CASSQVGVAGVELFF.

The rearrangement uses TRBV21-1 and TRBJ1-1; the D call of TRBD1 is as the table states it, not checked on the DNA. TRBV21-1 has pseudogene status. The length of the CDR3 is 11 residues. CDR3 sequence: CASLGAGAVFF. CDR3 DNA: TGTGCCAGCCTCGGGGCAGGGGCAGTTTTCTTT.

This chain connects TRBV4-2 to TRBJ1-3, with 9 bases that match TRBD1. There are 14 residues in the CDR3. V shed 2 bases, J shed 7 bases, and the junction held 3 bases outside the gene matches. Germline V lookup: CDR1 LGHNA, CDR2 YNFKEQ. The CDR3 DNA sequence: TGTGCCAGCAGCCAATCGGGACAGGGCAACACCATATATTTT. Amino acid sequence: CASSQSGQGNTIYF.

J is TRBJ1-4 and V is TRBV25-1, with D unresolved. The germline V gene encodes CDR1 MGHDK and CDR2 SYGVNS. This CDR3 is built from 15 residues. The germline V and J ends were trimmed by 3 bases and 6 bases, with 14 bases remaining between them. The CDR3 nucleotides are TGTGCCAGCAGTGACTGGCCCGTAGCGGATGAAAAACTGTTTTTT. Its translation: CASSDWPVADEKLFF.

The genes are TRBV13 and TRBJ1-1; TRBD1 is a possible D gene (5 bases). The CDR3 sequence is 13 residues long. CDR1 and CDR2 (germline): PRHDT, FYEKMQ (reference sequence). V lost 4 bases and J 3 bases, leaving 9 bases between the germline ends. The CDR3 loop reads CASSSRGYTEAFF. The DNA of the CDR3 is TGTGCCAGCAGCTCTAGGGGCTACACTGAAGCTTTCTTT.

V is TRBV7-9 and J is TRBJ1-5; tentatively, D is TRBD1 (6 bases). CDR3 size: 14 residues. CDR1 SEHNR and CDR2 FQNEAQ come from the germline V gene (reference sequence). The V end lost 5 bases, the J end lost 3 bases, and 11 bases lay between the germline ends. The DNA for the CDR3 is TGTGCCAGCAGCCTACAGGGCTCCAATCAGCCCCAGCATTTT. Residues: CASSLQGSNQPQHF. Looking up the rest from reference TRBV7-9 and TRBJ1-5 gives the full variable domain: DTGVSQNPRHKITKRGQNVTFRCDPISEHNRLYWYRQTLGQGPEFLTYFQNEAQLEKSRLLSDRFSAERPKGSFSTLEIQRTEQGDSAMYLCASSLQGSNQPQHFGDGTRLSIL.

The chain combines TRBV6-1 with TRBJ1-1, with TRBD1 matching 7 bases. V dropped 3 bases and J dropped 9; count of bases not matched to a gene: 10. Germline loops: CDR1 MNHNS, CDR2 SASEGT. The CDR3 is 14 amino acids. The DNA for the CDR3 is TGTGCCAGCAGTGAGGAGGGGAGGGGGCGCCAAGCTTTCTTT. Translation gives CASSEEGRGRQAFF.

V is TRBV2 and J is TRBJ1-6; TRBD1 might be the D (5 bases). Trimming removed 4 bases at V and 0 bases at J, with 7 bases between. Germline assignment: CDR1 SNHLY and CDR2 FYNNEI. This CDR3 has 15 residues. CDR3 loop: CASSGGTSYNSPLHF. The CDR3 DNA follows: TGTGCCAGCAGTGGAGGGACCTCCTATAATTCACCCCTCCACTTT.

There are a few counts of this clone. The chain joins TRBV19 to TRBJ2-7; D tentatively fits TRBD1 or TRBD2 (5 bases each). CDR1 LNHDA and CDR2 SQIVND come from the germline V gene (reference sequence). The CDR3 contains 14 residues. Trimming stripped 5 bases from V and 2 bases from J, with 13 bases between. CDR3: CASSVKGPPYEQYF. CDR3 bases: TGTGCCAGTAGTGTCAAGGGACCGCCCTACGAGCAGTACTTC.

The rearrangement uses TRBV7-3 and TRBJ2-3; D is possibly TRBD2 (6 bases). V was cut by 5 bases and J by 3 bases, with 12 bases left in between. The CDR3 is 14 amino acids. Germline V gene lookup returns CDR1 SGHTA and CDR2 FQGTGA. The DNA for the CDR3 is TGTGCCAGCAGCCAAGGAGGGGATACAGATACGCAGTATTTT. Translation: CASSQGGDTDTQYF.